This TCR beta chain was sequenced in a study of beta chain features in type 1 diabetes. The entirety of the isolated RNA underwent reverse transcription, so expressed TCRB transcripts were sequenced. Generated by immunoSEQ multiplex PCR, the TCRdb table keeps only in-frame clones and is missing some. The sample shows roughly 230,000 clones, 9.6% of them seen only once. The trim removed 0 bases at V and 12 bases at J, leaving 10 bases unmatched. Germline loops: CDR1 GTSNPN, CDR2 SVGIG (reference sequence). There are 16 residues in the CDR3. This clone has only a few counts. This receptor was identified in a woman under 30 in good health. The sequenced sample consisted of naive CD4+ T cells from blood. The chain couples TRBV30 to TRBJ2-1, with 14 bases matching TRBD2. CDR3 protein: CAWSVTGTSGGAGQFF. CDR3 DNA sequence: TGTGCCTGGAGTGTAACCGGGACTAGCGGGGGAGCGGGGCAGTTCTTC.